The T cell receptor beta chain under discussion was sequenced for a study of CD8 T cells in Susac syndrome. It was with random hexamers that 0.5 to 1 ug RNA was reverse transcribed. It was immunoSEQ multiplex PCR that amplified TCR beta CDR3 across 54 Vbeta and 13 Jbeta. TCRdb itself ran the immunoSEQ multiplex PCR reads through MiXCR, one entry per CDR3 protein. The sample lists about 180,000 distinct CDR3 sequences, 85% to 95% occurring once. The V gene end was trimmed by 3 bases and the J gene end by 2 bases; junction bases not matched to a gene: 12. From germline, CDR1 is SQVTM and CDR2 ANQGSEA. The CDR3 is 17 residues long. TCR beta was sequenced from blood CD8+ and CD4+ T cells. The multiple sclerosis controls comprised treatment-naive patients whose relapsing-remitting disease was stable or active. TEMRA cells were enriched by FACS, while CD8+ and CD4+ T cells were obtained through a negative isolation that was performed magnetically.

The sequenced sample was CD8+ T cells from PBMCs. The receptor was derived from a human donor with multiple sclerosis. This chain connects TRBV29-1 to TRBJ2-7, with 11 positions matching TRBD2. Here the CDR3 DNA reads TGCAGCGTTGAGTCACCCGGGACTAGCGGCTCTACCTACGAGCAGTACTTC. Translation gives CSVESPGTSGSTYEQYF.